This record concerns one T cell receptor beta chain sequence. As yet, its antigen is unknown. CDR3 length: 15 amino acids. In germline, CDR1 is KGHSH, CDR2 LQKENI. V lost 3 bases, J lost 5 bases, and 16 bases lay in between. The sample originates from a study of T-cell reconstitution after alpha-beta-depleted transplantation in children. Unique molecular identifiers tagged the TCRbeta library. TCRdb analysed the PCR reads with MiXCR anew, one entry per CDR3 protein. The repertoire includes approximately 230,000 distinct CDR3 sequences, about 25% of them detected once, and over 2.5% sits in the top ten. Findings and limits, study-wide: Most T-cell counts and diversity one year after the transplant came from T cells that were newly produced.

The chain carries TRBV18 and TRBJ2-5; the D gene is possibly TRBD1 (5 bases). The TCR originated in a girl aged 2-10 years with Fanconi anemia, due to receive a stem cell transplant. Source: PBMCs, taken before TCRalphabeta/CD19-depleted stem cell transplant. The CDR3 DNA reads as TGTGCCAGCTCACCGGAGTCTATCAAGGGGGAGACCCAGTACTTC. Its translation: CASSPESIKGETQYF.